This T cell receptor (beta chain) originates from a study of radiotherapy plus CTLA-4 blockade in lung cancer. Study findings and constraints: Clones derived from tumor TCRs expanded in blood after radiotherapy plus ipilimumab.

Assay: immunoSEQ multiplex PCR; the TCRdb copy retains only in-frame clones and omits some. The table shows about 86,000 clones, with roughly four fifths occurring only once. This CDR3 is built from 17 residues. The V gene's germline CDR1 is LGHNA and CDR2 YNFKEQ. Unmatched junction bases numbered 13, after V lost 3 bases and J lost 5 bases. Remarks on this clone: No antigen is known for it.

The gene calls are TRBV4-2 and TRBJ2-5, with 9 nucleotides matching TRBD2. The sequence derives from a human donor with non-small cell lung cancer who had stable disease on radiotherapy plus ipilimumab. Sequences were derived from peripheral blood, sampled from a patient treated with radiotherapy plus ipilimumab. The CDR3 sequence: CASSQALAGTGGETQYF. The CDR3 region has the DNA TGTGCCAGCAGCCAGGCGCTAGCGGGGACCGGGGGCGAGACCCAGTACTTC.